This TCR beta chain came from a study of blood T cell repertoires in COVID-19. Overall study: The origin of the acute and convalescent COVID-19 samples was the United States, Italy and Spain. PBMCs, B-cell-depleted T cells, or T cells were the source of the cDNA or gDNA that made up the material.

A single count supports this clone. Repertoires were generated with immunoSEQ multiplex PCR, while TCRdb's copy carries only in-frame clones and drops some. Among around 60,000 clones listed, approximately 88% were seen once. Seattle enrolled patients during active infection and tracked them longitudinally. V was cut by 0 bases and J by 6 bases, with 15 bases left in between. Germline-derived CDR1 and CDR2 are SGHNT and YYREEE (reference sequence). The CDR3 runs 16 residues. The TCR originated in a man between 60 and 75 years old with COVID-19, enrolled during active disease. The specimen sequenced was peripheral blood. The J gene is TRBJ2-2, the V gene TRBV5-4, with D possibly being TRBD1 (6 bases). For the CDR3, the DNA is TGTGCCAGCAGCTTGGGGGCAGGGGTTAACTCCGGGGAGCTGTTTTTT. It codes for CASSLGAGVNSGELFF.